The rows below give T cell receptor beta chains drawn from one sample of a study of control samples from healthy donors and cancer patients. Produced via immunoSEQ multiplex PCR; TCRdb's table is partial and in-frame only. The table includes 70,000 to 100,000 clones, around 90% detected once. The sample comprised PBMCs. Receptors were obtained from an older woman with head and neck cancer. The CDR3 runs from the conserved cysteine through the conserved F or W. A D gene is named only where the DNA matches it firmly. Where a row states a size, it is once, few, many or the class of an expanded clone; other rows omit it.

j_gene,d_gene,abundance,len,v_gene,CDR3nt,CDR3aa
TRBJ2-5,TRBD2,.,15,TRBV3-1/TRBV3-2,TGTGCCAGCAGCCATACTAGCGGGAGTGTGGAGACCCAGTACTTC,CASSHTSGSVETQYF
TRBJ1-6,.,.,16,TRBV24-1,TGTGCCACCAGTGTTAGGGGTCCGCCGAAATCTTCACCCCTCCACTTT,CATSVRGPPKSSPLHF
TRBJ2-1,TRBD2,.,15,TRBV7-6,TGTGCCAGCAGCCCTCTAGCGGGAGCCTACAATGAGCAGTTCTTC,CASSPLAGAYNEQFF
TRBJ2-7,.,.,13,TRBV6-5,TGTGCCAGCAGTCTGGCGGAGGCCTACGAGCAGTACTTC,CASSLAEAYEQYF
TRBJ2-7,TRBD2,.,17,TRBV19,TGTGCCAGTAGTACGTCCTTGACAGCGGGAATTGCCTACGAGCAGTACTTC,CASSTSLTAGIAYEQYF
TRBJ1-4,TRBD1,.,14,TRBV19,TGTGCCAGTAGACCGACAGGGGGTCTTGAAAAACTGTTTTTT,CASRPTGGLEKLFF
TRBJ2-6,TRBD1,.,15,TRBV5-4,TGTGCCAGCCAGACAGGGGGCTCTGGGGCCAACGTCCTGACTTTC,CASQTGGSGANVLTF
TRBJ2-3,.,few,15,TRBV11-2,TGTGCCAGCAGCTTAGGTACAGGGAGGACAGATACGCAGTATTTT,CASSLGTGRTDTQYF
TRBJ1-1,.,few,13,TRBV18,TGTGCCAGCTCATTCGGGAGAGACACTGAAGCTTTCTTT,CASSFGRDTEAFF
TRBJ2-7,.,.,12,TRBV28,TGTGCCAGCAGTGGAGAGCGCTACGAGCAGTACTTC,CASSGERYEQYF
TRBJ2-3,.,.,13,TRBV18,TGTGCCAGCTCACCCTCGGGGTGGGATACGCAGTATTTT,CASSPSGWDTQYF
TRBJ2-1,.,.,17,TRBV4-1,TGCGCCAGCAGCCAAGGGTCTTCCGGGACATCGTACAATGAGCAGTTCTTC,CASSQGSSGTSYNEQFF
TRBJ2-2,TRBD2,.,15,TRBV29-1,TGCAGCGGCGGTTCGGCGGGAGGGAACACCGGGGAGCTGTTTTTT,CSGGSAGGNTGELFF
TRBJ2-3,.,.,12,TRBV24-1,TGTGCCACCTCGGCTAGCACAGATACGCAGTATTTT,CATSASTDTQYF
TRBJ1-5,.,few,15,TRBV4-3,TGCGCCAGCAGCCCCCGGCAGGGGAGCAATCAGCCCCAGCATTTT,CASSPRQGSNQPQHF
TRBJ1-1,.,.,13,TRBV19,TGTGCCAGTAGCACTACAGTGAACACTGAAGCTTTCTTT,CASSTTVNTEAFF
TRBJ2-2,TRBD1,few,13,TRBV29-1,TGCAGCGTTGATGTCCAGGGGGCCGGGGAGCTGTTTTTT,CSVDVQGAGELFF
TRBJ2-1,.,.,15,TRBV7-2,TGTGCCAGCCGACTAGGCCTAGCCGAATACAATGAGCAGTTCTTC,CASRLGLAEYNEQFF
TRBJ2-1,TRBD2,.,16,TRBV5-1,TGCGCCAGCAGCTCCCAGCGGGAGGGACGAGTAAATGAGCAGTTCTTC,CASSSQREGRVNEQFF
TRBJ1-2,TRBD1,.,15,TRBV3-1/TRBV3-2,TGTGCCAGCAGCCAAGATGGTACAGGGGGCTATGGCTACACCTTC,CASSQDGTGGYGYTF
TRBJ2-3,.,.,21,TRBV28,TGTGCCAGCAGTTATGAACCGGGACTACCGAAGAGGGGGATCGGCACAGATACGCAGTATTTT,CASSYEPGLPKRGIGTDTQYF
TRBJ2-7,.,.,15,TRBV27,TGTGCCAGCAGATGGGGGACATTAGACGCCTACGAGCAGTACTTC,CASRWGTLDAYEQYF
TRBJ2-3,TRBD2,.,18,TRBV4-2,TGTGCCAGCAGCCAAGTTCGTAGCGGGAGGGCTAGCACAGATACGCAGTATTTT,CASSQVRSGRASTDTQYF
TRBJ2-7,TRBD2,.,14,TRBV11-2,TGTGCCAGCAGCTTAGACCTAGCGGCGTACGAGCAGTACTTC,CASSLDLAAYEQYF
TRBJ2-7,.,.,12,TRBV6-1,TGTGCCAGCAGTGAAGTAACGTTTGAGCAGTACTTC,CASSEVTFEQYF
TRBJ2-7,TRBD2,.,14,TRBV6-5,TGTGCCAGCAGAACTAGCGGCCTAGCCTACGAGCAGTACTTC,CASRTSGLAYEQYF
TRBJ1-1,.,.,15,TRBV5-4,TGTGCCAGCAGTATTCAGGGAAACTTGGCCACTGAAGCTTTCTTT,CASSIQGNLATEAFF
TRBJ2-7,.,.,16,TRBV6-2/TRBV6-3,TGTGCCAGCAGTTCGCCACCCTCGGGGCTCTCCTACGAGCAGTACTTC,CASSSPPSGLSYEQYF
TRBJ2-3,TRBD1,.,15,TRBV5-1,TGCGCCAGCGGCCTAGGACAGGGTTTCGGTGATACGCAGTATTTT,CASGLGQGFGDTQYF